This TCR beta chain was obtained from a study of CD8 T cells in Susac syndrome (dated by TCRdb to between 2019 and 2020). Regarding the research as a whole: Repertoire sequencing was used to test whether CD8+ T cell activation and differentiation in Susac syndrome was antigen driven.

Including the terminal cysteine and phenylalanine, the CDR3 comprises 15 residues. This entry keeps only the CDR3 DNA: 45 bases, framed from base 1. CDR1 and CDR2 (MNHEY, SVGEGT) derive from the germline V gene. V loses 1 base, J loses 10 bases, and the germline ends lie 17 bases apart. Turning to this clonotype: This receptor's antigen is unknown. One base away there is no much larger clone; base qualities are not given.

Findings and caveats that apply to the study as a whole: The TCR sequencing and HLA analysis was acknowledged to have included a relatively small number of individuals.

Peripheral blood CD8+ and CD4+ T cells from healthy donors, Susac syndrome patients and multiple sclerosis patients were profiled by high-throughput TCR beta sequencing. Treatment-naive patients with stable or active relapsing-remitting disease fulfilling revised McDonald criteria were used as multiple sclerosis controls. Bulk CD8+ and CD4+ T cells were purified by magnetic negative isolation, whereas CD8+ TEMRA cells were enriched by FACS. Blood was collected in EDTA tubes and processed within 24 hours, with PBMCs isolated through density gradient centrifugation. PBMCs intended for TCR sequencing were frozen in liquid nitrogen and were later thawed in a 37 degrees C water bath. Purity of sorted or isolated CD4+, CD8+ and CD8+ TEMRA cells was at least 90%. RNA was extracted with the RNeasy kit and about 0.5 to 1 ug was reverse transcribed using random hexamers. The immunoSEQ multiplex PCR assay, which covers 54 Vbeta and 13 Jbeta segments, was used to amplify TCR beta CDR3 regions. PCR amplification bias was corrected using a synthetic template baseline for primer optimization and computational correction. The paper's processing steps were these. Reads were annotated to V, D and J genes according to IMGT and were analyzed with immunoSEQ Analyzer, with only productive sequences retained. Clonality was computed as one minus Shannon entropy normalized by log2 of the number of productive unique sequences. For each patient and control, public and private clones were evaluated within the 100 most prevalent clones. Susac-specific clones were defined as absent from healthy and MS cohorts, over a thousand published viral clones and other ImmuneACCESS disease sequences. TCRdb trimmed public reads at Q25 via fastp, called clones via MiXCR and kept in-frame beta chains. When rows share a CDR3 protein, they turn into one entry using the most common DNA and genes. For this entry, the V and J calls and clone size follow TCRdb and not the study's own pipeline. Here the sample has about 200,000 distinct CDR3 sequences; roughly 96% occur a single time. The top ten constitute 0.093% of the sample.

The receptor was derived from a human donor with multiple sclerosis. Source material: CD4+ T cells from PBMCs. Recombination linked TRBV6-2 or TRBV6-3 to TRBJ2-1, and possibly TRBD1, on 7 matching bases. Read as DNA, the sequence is TGTGCCAGCAGTTACTTCCGCGGGACAGTTGAGGAGCAGTTCTTC. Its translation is CASSYFRGTVEEQFF.